The 22 T cell receptor beta chains below all came from one sample that was sequenced in a study of T cell responses to AZD1222 COVID-19 vaccine. Profiling relied on immunoSEQ multiplex PCR, and the TCRdb table lists in-frame clones only, not all of them. This sample has some 170,000 clones, with 85% to 90% found just once. Sequencing used peripheral blood, obtained 28 days after the second dose of the MenACWY control vaccine. The receptors were sampled from an adult who received the MenACWY meningococcal vaccine as a control.

The chain is built from TRBV9 and TRBJ1-1; 7 positions agree with TRBD1. The germline V gene has CDR1 SGDLS and CDR2 YYNGEE. There are 15 residues in the CDR3. Trimming at V came to 3 bases and at J to 1 base, leaving 6 bases not matched to a gene. The CDR3 protein is CASSASRDRNTEAFF. In DNA, the CDR3 is TGTGCCAGCAGCGCTTCTAGGGACAGGAACACTGAAGCTTTCTTT.

The chain recombines TRBV3-1 (or the pseudogene TRBV3-2) with TRBJ2-1; 10 bases agree with TRBD2. Germline-derived CDR1 and CDR2 are LGHDT and YNNKEL (reference sequence). The CDR3 spans 15 residues. Trimming at V came to 5 bases and at J to 8 bases, leaving 9 bases not matched to a gene. The CDR3 reads CASSLPTSGLDEQFF. The CDR3 DNA is TGTGCCAGCAGCTTACCGACTAGCGGGCTAGATGAGCAGTTCTTC.

The genes are TRBV19 and TRBJ1-6; the D gene is possibly TRBD1 (5 bases). This CDR3 comprises 15 residues. Looked up from germline, CDR1 is LNHDA and CDR2 is SQIVND (reference sequence). V shed 3 bases and J shed 7 bases, with 13 bases lying between them. CDR3: CASSILSGINSPLHF. CDR3 in DNA: TGTGCCAGTAGTATCCTGTCAGGGATCAATTCACCCCTCCACTTT.

J is TRBJ2-5 and V is TRBV28; D is possibly TRBD1 (5 bases). V was pared by 4 bases and J by 4 bases, with 25 bases between. The CDR3 sequence is 18 residues long. Germline assignment: CDR1 MDHEN and CDR2 SYDVKM. The CDR3 coding sequence is TGTGCCAGCAGTTACCCGAATGGTAGGGCAGGGTTGGTAGAGACCCAGTACTTC. The encoded protein is CASSYPNGRAGLVETQYF.

V gene TRBV11-2 combines with J gene TRBJ2-4; D remains ambiguous. With 0 bases removed from V and 2 bases from J, the gap between germline ends came to 11 bases. The CDR3 runs to 16 residues. Germline loops: CDR1 SGHAT, CDR2 FQNNGV. DNA for the CDR3: TGTGCCAGCAGCTTAGAAGCCCGGGCCTCCAAAAACATTCAGTACTTC. Protein sequence: CASSLEARASKNIQYF. The entire variable domain, with the rest obtained from reference TRBV11-2 and TRBJ2-4, is as follows: EAGVAQSPRYKIIEKRQSVAFWCNPISGHATLYWYQQILGQGPKLLIQFQNNGVVDDSQLPKDRFSAERLKGVDSTLKIQPAKLEDSAVYLCASSLEARASKNIQYFGAGTRLSVL.

J is TRBJ2-1 and V is TRBV4-1, with D perhaps being TRBD1 or TRBD2 (5 bases each). The germline CDR1 and CDR2 sequences are MGHRA and YSYEKL. Trimming removed 2 bases at V and 8 bases at J, with 13 bases between. The CDR3 runs 14 residues. Here the CDR3 reads CASSQFNGADEQFF. CDR3 DNA sequence: TGCGCCAGCAGCCAATTCAACGGGGCGGATGAGCAGTTCTTC.

This chain links TRBV2 with TRBJ1-5; D gene unclear. This CDR3 is 12 amino acids long. V lost 7 bases to trimming and J lost 2 bases, with 6 bases between them. Germline-derived CDR1 and CDR2 are SNHLY and FYNNEI. CDR3 amino acids: CASNRGNQPQHF. As DNA, the CDR3 is TGTGCCAGCAACCGTGGCAATCAGCCCCAGCATTTT. Using reference TRBV2 and TRBJ1-5 for the parts outside the CDR3, the full variable domain is EPEVTQTPSHQVTQMGQEVILRCVPISNHLYFYWYRQILGQKVEFLVSFYNNEISEKSEIFDDQFSVERPDGSNFTLKIRSTKLEDSAMYFCASNRGNQPQHFGDGTRLSIL.

The CDR3 DNA follows: TGTGCCAGCAGTTACGTAGGGGGCGCGCGGACCGGGGAGCTGTTTTTT. Translating gives CASSYVGGARTGELFF. V and J are TRBV6-5 and TRBJ2-2; 7 nucleotides agree with TRBD1. J lost 5 bases, V lost 2 bases, and 8 bases had no gene match. From germline, CDR1 is MNHEY and CDR2 SVGAGI. This CDR3 spans 16 amino acids.

The chain employs TRBV4-3 and TRBJ1-5; the D gene is possibly TRBD1 (6 bases). Germline lookup yields CDR1 LGHNA and CDR2 YSLEER. This CDR3 comprises 13 residues. The V gene lost 1 base and the J gene lost 5 bases, with 6 bases spanning the gap. The CDR3 sequence is CASSQAGDQPQHF. The CDR3 nucleotides are TGCGCCAGCAGCCAAGCAGGGGATCAGCCCCAGCATTTT.

V is TRBV6-1 and J is TRBJ2-1, with a possible D match to TRBD1 (5 bases). CDR1 is MNHNS, CDR2 SASEGT, per germline. Trimming left V 2 bases short and J 5 bases short, with 10 bases between. The CDR3 spans 14 residues. The CDR3 DNA is TGTGCCAGCAGTGAACAGGGTGGGGACAATGAGCAGTTCTTC. Amino acid sequence: CASSEQGGDNEQFF.

The genes are TRBV6-5 and TRBJ1-2; D is unresolved. Trimming took off 4 bases at V and 4 bases at J, with 19 bases between the two ends. The CDR3 is 16 amino acids. Germline CDR1 reads MNHEY; CDR2 reads SVGAGI. The CDR3 loop reads CASSSSVGRGGYGYTF. The DNA of the CDR3 is TGTGCCAGCAGTTCCAGTGTTGGGCGGGGAGGCTATGGCTACACCTTC.

The gene calls are TRBV4-3 and TRBJ1-2, with D unresolved. V was cut by 1 base and J by 4 bases, with 10 bases left in between. Germline assignment: CDR1 LGHNA and CDR2 YSLEER. There are 14 residues in the CDR3. This CDR3 is CASSQGQAPYGYTF. The DNA for the CDR3 is TGCGCCAGCAGCCAAGGGCAGGCGCCCTATGGCTACACCTTC.

This CDR3 is CAWITGLQGSVRYTF. CDR3 nucleotides: TGTGCCTGGATTACCGGGTTACAGGGGTCTGTGCGCTACACCTTC. V gene TRBV30 combines with J gene TRBJ1-2; 7 bases agree with TRBD1. The germline gives CDR1 GTSNPN, CDR2 SVGIG (reference sequence). This CDR3 region has 15 residues. Trimming cost V 4 bases and J 9 bases; bases outside gene matches: 17.

The CDR3 bases are TGTGCCAGCAGTTACTCTCGGGGTTCGGAGACCCAGTACTTC. Protein: CASSYSRGSETQYF. This chain connects TRBV6-6 to TRBJ2-5; D perhaps matches TRBD2 (5 bases). V dropped 0 bases and J dropped 5 bases, with 10 bases sitting between them. Germline lookup yields CDR1 MNHNY and CDR2 SVGAGI (reference sequence). The CDR3 length is 14 residues.

The chain links TRBV10-3 to TRBJ1-5, with 10 bases aligning to TRBD1. This CDR3 is 22 amino acids long. V gave up 0 bases and J gave up 0 bases; unmatched junction bases: 17. Per germline, CDR1 ENHRY and CDR2 SYGVKD. CDR3 nucleotides: TGTGCCATCAGTGAGTCGAAGTTGGGCCGACAGGGGGCTCCTTTTAGCAATCAGCCCCAGCATTTT. It translates to CAISESKLGRQGAPFSNQPQHF.

The chain has TRBV5-4 and TRBJ2-2; D gene unclear. This CDR3 region has 15 residues. Trimming pared 0 bases from V and 3 bases from J, leaving 9 bases between. Germline CDR1 reads SGHNT; CDR2 reads YYREEE (reference sequence). This CDR3 is CASSLGQAYTGELFF. The CDR3 DNA reads TGTGCCAGCAGCTTGGGCCAGGCATACACCGGGGAGCTGTTTTTT.

The V call is TRBV28, the J call TRBJ2-7, with a weak D call TRBD1 (6 bases). The V gene's germline CDR1 is MDHEN and CDR2 SYDVKM. This CDR3 is 15 amino acids long. V was clipped by 5 bases and J by 2 bases, with 16 bases between them. CDR3 region: CASSTITGWTYEQYF. CDR3 nucleotides: TGTGCCAGCAGTACCATTACAGGGTGGACCTACGAGCAGTACTTC.

The chain has TRBV7-9 and TRBJ1-1; 7 bases line up with TRBD1. After removal of 2 bases from V and 10 bases from J, the junction contained 7 bases not matched to a gene. The CDR3 loop spans 13 amino acids. The germline V gene encodes CDR1 SEHNR and CDR2 FQNEAQ (reference sequence). CDR3 sequence (DNA): TGTGCCAGCAGCTTACTGGGGAGGGGGCGAGCTTTCTTT. Protein sequence: CASSLLGRGRAFF.

The genes are TRBV27 and TRBJ2-3; no definite D call. Germline V CDR1 and CDR2: MNHEY, SMNVEV (reference sequence). CDR3 length: 13 residues. The V and J ends lost 5 bases and 2 bases respectively, with 8 bases between them. The CDR3 loop is CASSLRSTDTQYF. CDR3 nucleotide sequence: TGTGCCAGCAGTCTCAGATCCACAGATACGCAGTATTTT.

This clone was counted once. J is TRBJ1-1 and V is TRBV7-2; D is possibly TRBD1 (5 bases). Germline assignment: CDR1 SGHTA and CDR2 FQGNSA. Deletions cut 5 bases from V and 1 base from J, with 11 bases between. There are 14 residues in the CDR3. The CDR3 spells CASSQGPSNTEAFF. CDR3 nucleotide sequence: TGTGCCAGCAGCCAGGGACCGTCGAACACTGAAGCTTTCTTT.

This chain connects TRBV7-9 to TRBJ2-1; D is undetermined. This CDR3 is 14 amino acids long. V gave up 1 base and J gave up 1 base, with 5 bases separating them. CDR1 is SEHNR and CDR2 is FQNEAQ in the germline V gene (reference sequence). CDR3 amino acids: CASSLVGSYNEQFF. The CDR3, as DNA: TGTGCCAGCAGCTTAGTGGGGTCCTACAATGAGCAGTTCTTC.

The count of this clone is one. The chain employs TRBV11-2 and TRBJ1-1; D is uncertain. Trimming took 8 bases from V and 10 from J, leaving 11 bases between them. The germline gives CDR1 SGHAT, CDR2 FQNNGV. The CDR3 length is 10 residues. For the CDR3, the DNA is TGTGCCAGCCAAAGACTGGTAGCTTTCTTT. Its translation is CASQRLVAFF.